The 22 T cell receptor beta chains below all came from one sample that was sequenced in a study of cytomegalovirus exposure and HLA in healthy donors. Vbeta (60) and Jbeta (13) primers were used in the PCR. Data came from immunoSEQ multiplex PCR; TCRdb stores just in-frame clones and leaves some out. Among over 150,000 clones listed, roughly 80% were seen once. Sample: PBMCs. All receptors derive from a man between 25 and 39 years old in good health and CMV-seropositive.

This sequence joins TRBV5-1 and TRBJ2-7; D gene ambiguous. This CDR3 region has 12 residues. In germline, CDR1 is SGHRS, CDR2 YFSETQ. Trimming cost V 10 bases and J 0 bases, with 11 bases left between them. DNA of the CDR3: TGCGCCCCATCGGTAAGCTCCTACGAGCAGTACTTC. This gives the protein CAPSVSSYEQYF.

V and J are TRBV19 and TRBJ1-2; D remains unclear. Germline-derived CDR1 and CDR2 are LNHDA and SQIVND (reference sequence). This CDR3 contains 13 residues. Trimming left V 5 bases short and J 1 base short, with 8 bases between. CDR3 loop: CASSLIINYGYTF. CDR3 coding DNA: TGTGCCAGTAGTCTAATCATTAACTATGGCTACACCTTC.

The chain employs TRBV29-1 and TRBJ2-5; TRBD1 is a possible D gene (6 bases). Trimming removed 7 bases at V and 1 base at J, with 13 bases between. Germline V gene lookup returns CDR1 SQVTM and CDR2 ANQGSEA. The CDR3 is made up of 13 amino acids. The CDR3 coding sequence is TGCAGCGCGGCCGGGACATTCCAAGAGACCCAGTACTTC. Protein sequence: CSAAGTFQETQYF.

V and J are TRBV19 and TRBJ1-1; 7 bases map to TRBD1. The germline CDR1 and CDR2 sequences are LNHDA and SQIVND (reference sequence). The CDR3 is 15 residues long. The junction had 5 bases not matched to a gene; V was cut back by 3 bases and J by 1 base. Here the CDR3 reads CASSITGAGNTEAFF. For the CDR3, the DNA is TGTGCCAGTAGTATTACAGGGGCGGGGAACACTGAAGCTTTCTTT.

The V and J genes are TRBV28 and TRBJ2-7, with D maybe TRBD1 (6 bases). CDR3 length: 15 residues. CDR1 is MDHEN, CDR2 SYDVKM, per germline. Trimming took 3 bases from V and 0 from J, leaving 12 bases between them. The CDR3 bases are TGTGCCAGCAGTTTTGGACAGCGTAGCTCCTACGAGCAGTACTTC. The encoded protein is CASSFGQRSSYEQYF.

This sequence joins TRBV7-8 and TRBJ2-5, with TRBD2 identical over 14 bases. Trimming removed 4 bases from V and 5 bases from J; junction bases left unmatched: 6. Germline V lookup: CDR1 SGHVS, CDR2 FQNEAQ. The CDR3 is 16 amino acids. The CDR3 nucleotides read TGTGCCAGCAGCTCCCGGACTAGCGGGAGGACGGAGACCCAGTACTTC. Its protein is CASSSRTSGRTETQYF.

The V gene is TRBV28, the J gene TRBJ1-5; tentatively, D is TRBD1 (5 bases). Trimming pared 5 bases from V and 1 base from J, leaving 15 bases between. Looked up from germline, CDR1 is MDHEN and CDR2 is SYDVKM. The CDR3 loop spans 16 amino acids. The CDR3 spells CASSVQGFRSNQPQHF. CDR3 nucleotide sequence: TGTGCCAGCAGTGTCCAGGGCTTTCGGAGCAATCAGCCCCAGCATTTT.

This sequence joins TRBV6-6 and TRBJ2-1, with TRBD2 matching over 9 bases. CDR1 is MNHNY, CDR2 SVGAGI, per germline (reference sequence). Trimming cost V 6 bases and J 5 bases; bases outside gene matches: 5. The length of the CDR3 is 14 residues. CDR3 sequence reads: CASSSTSGDNEQFF. Here the CDR3 DNA reads TGTGCCAGCAGCTCGACTAGCGGTGACAATGAGCAGTTCTTC.

The rearrangement uses TRBV11-3 and TRBJ2-1, with 14 bases identical to TRBD2. Germline-derived CDR1 and CDR2 are SGHNT and YENEEA. V lost 5 bases, J lost 6 bases, and 6 bases stayed unmatched. The CDR3 runs 16 residues. The CDR3 reads CASSRETSGGVNEQFF. As DNA, the CDR3 is TGTGCCAGCAGCAGAGAGACTAGCGGGGGGGTCAATGAGCAGTTCTTC.

This chain joins TRBV27 and TRBJ1-1, with TRBD1 as a possible D gene (5 bases). V dropped 5 bases and J dropped 5 bases, with 12 bases sitting between them. The CDR3 consists of 13 residues. The germline V gene encodes CDR1 MNHEY and CDR2 SMNVEV (reference sequence). DNA for the CDR3: TGTGCCAGCAGTCCCCAGGGTTGGACTGAAGCTTTCTTT. Its protein is CASSPQGWTEAFF.

The chain is built from TRBV19 and TRBJ1-1; TRBD1 matches 8 bases. The CDR3 is made up of 20 amino acids. The germline V gene encodes CDR1 LNHDA and CDR2 SQIVND (reference sequence). V dropped 6 bases and J dropped 0; count of bases not matched to a gene: 21. CDR3 bases: TGTGCCAGTAGCCCGGACAGGGAGGGGCGCTTCGGGCTTGTGAACACTGAAGCTTTCTTT. Its protein is CASSPDREGRFGLVNTEAFF.

In DNA form, the CDR3 reads TGTGCCTGGAGTTTGGCTAGCGGGAGCTACGAGCAGTACTTC. Translating it yields CAWSLASGSYEQYF. This chain links TRBV30 with TRBJ2-7; 10 bases align to TRBD2. Looked up from germline, CDR1 is GTSNPN and CDR2 is SVGIG (reference sequence). The ends lost 2 bases at V and 3 bases at J; junction bases unmatched: 4. The CDR3 contains 14 residues.

The gene calls are TRBV28 and TRBJ2-7; TRBD2 matches at 9 bases. The V and J ends lost 2 bases and 4 bases, in that order; junction bases with no gene match: 6. The CDR3 spans 15 residues. Germline CDR1 reads MDHEN; CDR2 reads SYDVKM. In DNA form, the CDR3 reads TGTGCCAGCAGTTTAGCGGGGCTAGCGGGATACGAGCAGTACTTC. Translated, it gives CASSLAGLAGYEQYF.

The chain has TRBV5-1 and TRBJ1-3; tentative D call: TRBD1 (5 bases). Germline loops: CDR1 SGHRS, CDR2 YFSETQ. The CDR3 has 16 amino acids. Between the trimmed V and J ends, which lost 4 bases and 0 bases, there was a span of 14 bases. CDR3 sequence: CASSAQAGFSGNTIYF. The CDR3 DNA sequence: TGCGCCAGCAGCGCCCAAGCAGGGTTCTCTGGAAACACCATATATTTT.

The chain combines TRBV12-5 with TRBJ1-5, with D possibly being TRBD1 (6 bases). Germline V gives CDR1 LGHNT, CDR2 FRNRAP. This CDR3 region has 16 residues. V lost 1 base and J 8 bases, leaving 18 bases between the germline ends. The CDR3 reads CASGLGDGTPSKPQHF. In nucleotides, the CDR3 is TGTGCTAGTGGTTTGGGAGACGGGACACCCAGCAAGCCCCAGCATTTT.

The chain recombines TRBV6-5 with TRBJ2-5; 14 nucleotides line up with TRBD2. V lost 6 bases, J lost 5 bases, and 5 bases stayed unmatched. Germline V gene data show CDR1 as MNHEY and CDR2 as SVGAGI. The CDR3 is 15 amino acids. In nucleotides, the CDR3 is TGTGCCAGCAGCGGACTAGCGGGGGGAGTGGAGACCCAGTACTTC. Translation gives CASSGLAGGVETQYF.

This chain uses TRBV7-3 with TRBJ2-5, with TRBD1 identical over 10 bases. Per germline, CDR1 SGHTA and CDR2 FQGTGA. The CDR3 length is 15 residues. J lost 4 bases, V lost 5 bases, and 7 bases had no gene match. The CDR3 coding sequence is TGTGCCAGCAGCCCAGGACAGGGGGTCTTAGAGACCCAGTACTTC. Residues: CASSPGQGVLETQYF.

The DNA for the CDR3 is TGTGCCAGCAGCCCGACTGGACTAGCGGGAGCCTACGAGCAGTACTTC. It yields the protein CASSPTGLAGAYEQYF. The chain employs TRBV7-2 and TRBJ2-7, with 13 bases aligning to TRBD2. Per germline, CDR1 SGHTA and CDR2 FQGNSA. This CDR3 region has 16 residues. V shed 5 bases and J 2 bases; nucleotides not matched to a gene: 6.

The chain carries TRBV2 and TRBJ1-1; 8 bases agree with TRBD1. CDR3 length: 18 residues. Germline V gene data show CDR1 as SNHLY and CDR2 as FYNNEI. Trimming at V came to 4 bases and at J to 0 bases, leaving 13 bases not matched to a gene. The CDR3 loop is CASSVPQDRAIVNTEAFF. For the CDR3, the DNA is TGTGCCAGCAGTGTCCCCCAGGACAGGGCAATCGTGAACACTGAAGCTTTCTTT. The full variable domain, completed using reference TRBV2 and TRBJ1-1, is EPEVTQTPSHQVTQMGQEVILRCVPISNHLYFYWYRQILGQKVEFLVSFYNNEISEKSEIFDDQFSVERPDGSNFTLKIRSTKLEDSAMYFCASSVPQDRAIVNTEAFFGQGTRLTVV.

The chain recombines TRBV6-5 with TRBJ2-3; 7 bases line up with TRBD1. This CDR3 is built from 12 residues. Germline-derived CDR1 and CDR2 are MNHEY and SVGAGI. With V trimmed by 10 bases and J by 5 bases, 6 bases remained unmatched. DNA for the CDR3: TGTGCCACGACAGGGTTAGTAGATACGCAGTATTTT. Translating gives CATTGLVDTQYF.

The gene calls are TRBV27 and TRBJ1-1; D is unclear. Trimming pared 6 bases from V and 0 bases from J, leaving 17 bases between. Germline loops: CDR1 MNHEY, CDR2 SMNVEV (reference sequence). The CDR3 is 16 residues long. The CDR3: CASSPERWRMNTEAFF. The CDR3 nucleotides read TGTGCCAGCAGCCCCGAAAGGTGGAGAATGAACACTGAAGCTTTCTTT.

The chain is built from TRBV9 and TRBJ2-3, with TRBD2 identical over 12 bases. The CDR3 is 19 amino acids. Germline V gene sequence: CDR1 SGDLS, CDR2 YYNGEE. V gave up 0 bases and J gave up 1 base; unmatched junction bases: 9. The CDR3, as DNA: TGTGCCAGCAGCGTAGCTACAGGGCTAGCGGGAGGGGGCACAGATACGCAGTATTTT. It encodes CASSVATGLAGGGTDTQYF.